This record covers a single T cell receptor (beta chain). No cognate antigen has been identified for it. Qualities for individual bases were not recorded, and no much larger clone is one base off. The entry originates in a study of vaccination effects on CD4 cells after COVID-19 (dated by TCRdb to between 2021 and 2023). A note on the overall study: Across the study, the median time from the second dose to post-vaccine sampling was 72 days (range 14 to 241). SARS-CoV-2 spike-specific CD4+ TCR repertoires from before and after mRNA vaccination were compared in COVID-19 convalescent patients and in infection-naive vaccine recipients. A total of 10 COVID-19 convalescent patients and a few SARS-CoV-2-naive healthy vaccine recipients were included in the full study. The Oncomine TCR Beta short-read assay on an Illumina iSeq 100 was used to sequence cultures from other donors in the study. Summary of the overall study and its limitations: At late post-vaccination timepoints, both infection-induced and vaccine-induced clones showed marked clonal contraction, consistent with waning T cell responses. In healthy vaccine recipients, vaccine-induced clones were almost all SARS-CoV-2 mono-reactive, with only 1 of 255 cross-reactive with common cold coronaviruses. The study was limited by a small number of convalescent patients, and early post-infection timepoints were lacking.

To identify antigen-specific CD4+ T cell clonotypes by their expansion, the ViraFEST assay first stimulated PBMC with viral peptide pools and then applied TCR sequencing. After more than 9 days of culture, CD4+ T cells were isolated with the EasySep CD4+ T cell isolation kit. Two doses of either the BNT162b2 or the mRNA-1273 mRNA SARS-CoV-2 vaccine were administered to participants. Healthy vaccine recipients had no prior SARS-CoV-2 infection, confirmed by negative nucleocapsid antibodies before and after vaccination. Each well held fewer than 2.5 million PBMC cultured in IMDM containing around 5% human AB serum, around 9.3 IU/ml IL-2 and gentamicin, along with around 11 ug/ml peptides. Half of the culture medium was replaced with fresh IL-2-containing medium on days 3 and 7. Unless noted otherwise, every peptide stimulation condition was grown in triplicate wells. PBMC were separated from whole blood using Ficoll-Paque Plus gradient centrifugation and were then either cryopreserved at -140C or used fresh. The spike proteins of SARS-CoV-2 and of the common cold coronaviruses HCoV-NL63, HCoV-OC43 and HCoV-229E were spanned by overlapping peptide pools. Genomic DNA was extracted from cultured CD4+ T cells with the QIAamp micro DNA kit.

Its CDR3 holds 15 amino acids, cysteine through phenylalanine. CDR3 DNA is the only sequence kept; it has 45 bases, read in frame from the first base. Here V drops 6 bases and J drops 4 bases, and the junction holds 6 bases not matched to any gene. The CDR1 and CDR2 encoded by the germline V gene (reference sequence) are WNHNN and SYGVQD. Library construction relied on the immunoSEQ multiplex PCR assay. DNA from the cultured, isolated CD4+ T cells was subjected to TCR beta CDR3 sequencing. Per the original workflow: Non-productive TCR sequences were discarded, and reads were trimmed to the CDR3 region, with only CDR3s of 7 or more amino acids retained. Antigen-specific clonotypes were identified with the MANAFEST web app by comparing expansion in peptide wells against reference cultures. Positive clones required FDR<0.05 expansion versus reference and all other wells, odds ratio above 5, and frequency above 0.1% in two replicate wells. A clonotype was called cross-reactive if it was significantly expanded both in SARS-CoV-2 spike wells and in at least one common cold coronavirus spike condition. CDR3 similarity was assessed by Levenshtein distance with the stringdist R package, and unrooted trees were built with ape in R 3.6.1. TCRdb obtained this table from immuneACCESS and retained in-frame rearrangements with V and J assigned. These tables miss some clones; where compared with another copy, unresolved V genes account for less than half of the shortfall, and the remainder is unexplained. That table furnishes V, J and clone size, whereas the DNA furnished D and trimming. Within this sample are roughly 43,000 clones, with 74% of them counted one time only. The top ten constitute roughly 16% of the sample.

The sequencing used CD4+ T cells from PBMCs cultured with HCoV-OC43 spike peptides, collected after COVID-19 vaccination. This sample's cell subset or site label indicates: HCoV-OC43 spike overlapping peptide pool stimulation. The receptor was derived from a human donor who received a COVID-19 vaccine. The rearranged chain carries TRBV10-1 and TRBJ2-2; 9 bases in between match TRBD1. The nucleotide sequence reads TGCGCCAGCAGAGAAGAGACAGGGGGCACCGGGGAGCTGTTTTTT. The resulting protein is CASREETGGTGELFF.